This T cell receptor beta chain was profiled in a study of blood T cell repertoires in COVID-19. Looking at the study overall: The United States, Italy and Spain provided the acute and convalescent COVID-19 samples. T cells, B-cell-depleted T cells, or PBMCs supplied cDNA or gDNA.

Per the study methods: Nucleated cell number was recorded as an estimate derived from reference gene primer amplification. TCRdb's copy holds only in-frame clones and misses some; the assay was immunoSEQ multiplex PCR. That table furnishes V, J and clone size, whereas the DNA furnished D and trimming. The sample shows under 150,000 clones, about nine tenths of them seen only once. J lost 5 bases, V lost 4 bases, and 5 bases had no gene match. Germline CDR1 ENHRY, CDR2 SYGVKD. The CDR3 covers 15 residues. Sequences were obtained from peripheral blood. This TCR came from a human donor in a cohort sampled during active COVID-19. The genes are TRBV10-3 and TRBJ2-7; TRBD2 aligns across 13 bases. The CDR3 protein is CAISAGLAGAHEQYF. DNA of the CDR3: TGTGCCATCAGTGCCGGACTAGCGGGGGCCCACGAGCAGTACTTC.